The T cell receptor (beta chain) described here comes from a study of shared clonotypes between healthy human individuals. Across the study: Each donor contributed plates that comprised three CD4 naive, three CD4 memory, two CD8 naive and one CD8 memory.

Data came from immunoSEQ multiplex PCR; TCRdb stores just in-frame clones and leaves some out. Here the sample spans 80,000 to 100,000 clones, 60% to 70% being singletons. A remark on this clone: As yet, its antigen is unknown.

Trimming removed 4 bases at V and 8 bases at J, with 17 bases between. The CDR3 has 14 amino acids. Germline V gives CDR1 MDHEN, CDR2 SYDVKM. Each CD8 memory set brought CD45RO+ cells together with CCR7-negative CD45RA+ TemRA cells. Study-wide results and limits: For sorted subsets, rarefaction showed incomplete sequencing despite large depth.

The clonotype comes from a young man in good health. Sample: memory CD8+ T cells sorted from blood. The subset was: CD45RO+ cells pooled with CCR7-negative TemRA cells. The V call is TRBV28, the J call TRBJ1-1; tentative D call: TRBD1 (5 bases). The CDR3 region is CASSSNTIGGEAFF. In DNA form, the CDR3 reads TGTGCCAGCAGTTCTAACACGATCGGGGGAGAAGCTTTCTTT. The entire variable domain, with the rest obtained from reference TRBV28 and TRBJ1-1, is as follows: DVKVTQSSRYLVKRTGEKVFLECVQDMDHENMFWYRQDPGLGLRLIYFSYDVKMKEKGDIPEGYSVSREKKERFSLILESASTNQTSMYLCASSSNTIGGEAFFGQGTRLTVV.